A selection of T cell receptor beta chains follows, all from one sample in a study of cytomegalovirus exposure and HLA in healthy donors. Assay used: immunoSEQ multiplex PCR; TCRdb lists only in-frame clones, some missing. The repertoire holds about 160,000 clones, with about 85% as singletons. Sequencing was carried out using PBMCs. Every receptor here comes from a man between 18 and 29 years old in good health and CMV-seropositive. CDR3s include the opening cysteine and the closing phenylalanine or tryptophan. Each record gives: J gene, D gene, clone size, V gene, CDR3 protein, CDR3 DNA. A D gene is named only where the DNA matches it firmly. Expanded clones are given a class, and other clones once, few, many or no size at all.

TRBJ2-7,TRBD1,.,TRBV10-3,CATTGGGYEQYF,TGTGCCACAACAGGGGGAGGCTACGAGCAGTACTTC
TRBJ1-4,.,.,TRBV7-6,CASSLTSGEVGEKLFF,TGTGCCAGCAGCTTAACATCGGGGGAAGTAGGTGAAAAACTGTTTTTT
TRBJ1-2,.,.,TRBV28,CASSLTGGGSYGYTF,TGTGCCAGCAGTTTAACTGGGGGGGGTAGCTATGGCTACACCTTC
TRBJ1-6,TRBD1,.,TRBV29-1,CSASQGAGSPLHF,TGCAGCGCCTCACAGGGGGCCGGTTCACCCCTCCACTTT
TRBJ2-1,.,.,TRBV30,CAWSVSGLQYNEQFF,TGTGCCTGGAGTGTAAGTGGACTACAATACAATGAGCAGTTCTTC
TRBJ2-3,.,.,TRBV4-3,CASSQGTSQAQYF,TGCGCCAGCAGCCAAGGCACTAGTCAGGCGCAGTATTTT
TRBJ1-1,.,.,TRBV7-2,CASSPSKGGTEAFF,TGTGCCAGCAGCCCAAGCAAAGGAGGAACTGAAGCTTTCTTT
TRBJ1-6,.,.,TRBV27,CASSLRAMGGEPSPLHF,TGTGCCAGCAGTTTAAGGGCCATGGGGGGGGAGCCTTCACCCCTCCACTTT
TRBJ2-1,.,.,TRBV13,CASSLGREGNEQFF,TGTGCCAGCAGCTTGGGCAGGGAAGGCAATGAGCAGTTCTTC
TRBJ2-1,.,.,TRBV7-3,CASSPAGTYNEQFF,TGTGCCAGCAGCCCTGCAGGAACCTACAATGAGCAGTTCTTC
TRBJ1-1,.,.,TRBV30,CAWSATGGTEAFF,TGTGCCTGGAGTGCGACGGGGGGAACTGAAGCTTTCTTT
TRBJ2-7,.,.,TRBV15,CATSTGVGYEQYF,TGTGCCACCTCGACCGGGGTCGGCTACGAGCAGTACTTC
TRBJ2-5,TRBD1,.,TRBV19,CASSLHRGETQYF,TGTGCCAGTAGTCTCCACAGGGGAGAGACCCAGTACTTC
TRBJ1-3,.,once,TRBV9,CASSGGTGDLRGTIYF,TGTGCCAGCAGTGGCGGTACTGGGGACCTGCGGGGCACCATATATTTT
TRBJ2-1,TRBD1,.,TRBV11-2,CASSMERDRGRDEQFF,TGTGCCAGCAGCATGGAACGGGACAGGGGGCGGGATGAGCAGTTCTTC
TRBJ2-5,.,.,TRBV19,CASSITGVQETQYF,TGTGCCAGTAGTATTACCGGGGTCCAAGAGACCCAGTACTTC
TRBJ2-2,TRBD2,.,TRBV7-7,CASSLEFGTSGPGATGELFF,TGTGCCAGCAGCTTAGAATTTGGGACTAGCGGCCCTGGGGCCACCGGGGAGCTGTTTTTT
TRBJ2-4,.,.,TRBV6-5,CVSSAKNSQYF,TGTGTGTCCTCAGCCAAAAACAGTCAGTACTTC
TRBJ2-3,TRBD1,.,TRBV5-1,CASRDSLGADTQYF,TGCGCCAGCCGGGACAGCCTTGGCGCAGATACGCAGTATTTT
TRBJ2-7,TRBD1,.,TRBV25-1,CASSEYGQGADEQYF,TGTGCCAGCAGTGAATATGGGCAGGGGGCGGATGAGCAGTACTTC
TRBJ1-4,.,.,TRBV7-8,CASSLSGKELFF,TGTGCCAGCAGCTTATCGGGGAAAGAACTGTTTTTT
TRBJ1-2,.,.,TRBV21-1,CASSKACGYTF,TGTGCCAGCAGCAAAGCCTGTGGCTACACCTTC
TRBJ1-2,TRBD1,.,TRBV28,CASSTGTGGRSSYGYTF,TGTGCCAGCAGTACCGGGACAGGGGGTCGCTCTAGCTATGGCTACACCTTC
TRBJ2-1,.,few,TRBV9,CASSVGKGGAIYNEQFF,TGTGCCAGCAGCGTAGGGAAAGGGGGGGCCATTTACAATGAGCAGTTCTTC
TRBJ2-6,.,.,TRBV6-5,CASSRGGSGANVLTF,TGTGCCAGCAGCCGAGGGGGCTCTGGGGCCAACGTCCTGACTTTC
TRBJ1-6,.,.,TRBV6-5,CASSRGDNNSPLHF,TGTGCCAGCAGCCGAGGGGACAATAATTCACCCCTCCACTTT
TRBJ1-2,TRBD1,.,TRBV10-2,CASSESAGGAGGYTF,TGCGCCAGCAGTGAGTCCGCAGGGGGCGCGGGAGGCTACACCTTC
TRBJ2-2,TRBD2,few,TRBV19,CASNKAGAGTGELFF,TGTGCCAGTAACAAAGCGGGGGCCGGCACCGGGGAGCTGTTTTTT
TRBJ1-2,TRBD1,.,TRBV10-3,CAIRTGEGYGYTF,TGTGCCATTCGGACAGGGGAGGGCTATGGCTACACCTTC
TRBJ1-2,TRBD1,.,TRBV2,CASSEEQGAYGYTF,TGTGCCAGCAGTGAAGAACAGGGGGCCTATGGCTACACCTTC
TRBJ2-7,.,.,TRBV2,CASSPPAGASYEQYF,TGTGCCAGCAGTCCACCCGCGGGGGCCTCCTACGAGCAGTACTTC
TRBJ2-3,.,once,TRBV9,CASSEGPAGSDTQYF,TGTGCCAGCAGCGAAGGCCCGGCGGGGTCAGATACGCAGTATTTT
TRBJ2-1,.,once,TRBV7-9,CASSFLNEQFF,TGTGCCAGCAGCTTTCTCAATGAGCAGTTCTTC
TRBJ2-3,.,.,TRBV7-8,CASSLRTATLTDTQYF,TGTGCCAGCAGCTTAAGGACAGCGACCCTCACAGATACGCAGTATTTT
TRBJ1-2,TRBD1,.,TRBV7-2,CASSSTGTGGNGYTF,TGTGCCAGCAGCTCTACCGGGACAGGGGGTAATGGCTACACCTTC
TRBJ2-3,TRBD1,.,TRBV5-6,CASSTDRSTDTQYF,TGTGCCAGCAGCACGGACAGGAGCACAGATACGCAGTATTTT
TRBJ1-6,TRBD1,.,TRBV15,CATSITGGTAPLHF,TGTGCCACCAGCATCACAGGGGGGACTGCACCCCTCCACTTT
TRBJ1-3,.,.,TRBV6-1,CASSEARDSGNTIYF,TGTGCCAGCAGTGAAGCCCGGGACTCTGGAAACACCATATATTTT
TRBJ2-7,.,.,TRBV5-1,CASSLISGVEQYF,TGCGCCAGCAGCTTGATTTCGGGAGTCGAGCAGTACTTC
TRBJ2-5,TRBD2,.,TRBV6-6,CASSPPRRGGGETQYF,TGTGCCAGCAGCCCCCCGAGGCGCGGGGGTGGGGAGACCCAGTACTTC
TRBJ2-7,TRBD1,.,TRBV7-6,CASSPGQGAIYEQYF,TGTGCCAGCAGCCCGGGACAGGGGGCTATCTACGAGCAGTACTTC
TRBJ2-3,TRBD2,.,TRBV19,CASSIESGGTDTQYF,TGTGCCAGTAGTATTGAGAGCGGGGGCACAGATACGCAGTATTTT
TRBJ2-5,TRBD1,.,TRBV19,CASSTTGTGSKTQYF,TGTGCCAGTAGCACTACCGGGACAGGGTCCAAGACCCAGTACTTC
TRBJ1-1,.,.,TRBV7-9,CASSKASGTKNTEAFF,TGTGCCAGCAGCAAAGCTTCCGGGACAAAGAACACTGAAGCTTTCTTT
TRBJ2-7,TRBD1,.,TRBV27,CASRLEGTGTYEQYF,TGTGCCAGCAGACTTGAAGGGACAGGGACCTACGAGCAGTACTTC
TRBJ2-6,TRBD1,.,TRBV2,CASSAGTGGSGANVLTF,TGTGCCAGCAGTGCCGGGACAGGGGGCTCTGGGGCCAACGTCCTGACTTTC
TRBJ1-5,.,.,TRBV4-2,CASSQGPGDSNQPQHF,TGTGCCAGCAGCCAGGGGCCTGGGGATAGCAATCAGCCCCAGCATTTT
TRBJ2-7,.,once,TRBV11-2,CASSSGLERHEQYF,TGTGCCAGCAGCTCAGGACTCGAACGTCACGAGCAGTACTTC